This TCR beta chain was obtained from a study of shared clonotypes between healthy human individuals. Study as a whole: Ranging from 18 to 49 in age, donors were two women and three men. Study-level results: The study's rarefaction showed incomplete sorted-subset sequencing despite large depth.

Many counts were recorded for this clone. Antigen: not known. Other nucleotide sequences from this sample produce the same CDR3. V gave up 0 bases and J gave up 0 bases, with 9 bases separating them. The CDR3 is made up of 15 amino acids. CDR1 and CDR2 from the germline V gene are SGHRS and YFSETQ. Researchers divided each subset's genomic DNA evenly across several immunoSEQ plates. Sequencing used immunoSEQ multiplex PCR; TCRdb keeps in-frame clones, though not all of them. Of about 980,000 clones in the sample, about 80% are singletons; the top ten hold approximately 1.5%. Researchers partitioned CD4+ cells into CD45RA+ naive and CD45RA-negative memory subsets.

Sequenced: memory CD4+ T cells sorted from blood. Sample subset: CD45RA-negative fraction. The chain carries TRBV5-1 and TRBJ1-1; D possibly corresponds to TRBD1 (5 bases). The receptor comes from a man aged 18 to 29 in good health. The DNA of the CDR3 is TGCGCCAGCAGCTTGGTCGGGGGATTGAACACTGAAGCTTTCTTT. This translates into CASSLVGGLNTEAFF.